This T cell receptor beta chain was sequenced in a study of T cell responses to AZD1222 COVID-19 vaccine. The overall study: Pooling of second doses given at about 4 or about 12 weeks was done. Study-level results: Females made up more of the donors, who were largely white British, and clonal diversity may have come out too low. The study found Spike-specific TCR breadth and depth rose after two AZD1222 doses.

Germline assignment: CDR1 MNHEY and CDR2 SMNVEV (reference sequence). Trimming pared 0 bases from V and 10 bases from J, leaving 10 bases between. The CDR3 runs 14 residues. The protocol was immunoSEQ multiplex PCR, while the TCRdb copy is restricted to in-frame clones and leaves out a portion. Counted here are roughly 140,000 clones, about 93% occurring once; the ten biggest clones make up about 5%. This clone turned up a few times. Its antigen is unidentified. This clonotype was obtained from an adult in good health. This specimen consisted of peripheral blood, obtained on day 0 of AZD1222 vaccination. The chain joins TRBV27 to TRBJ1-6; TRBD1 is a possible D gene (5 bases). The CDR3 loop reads CASSLSQGISPLHF. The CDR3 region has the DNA TGTGCCAGCAGTTTATCTCAGGGAATCTCACCCCTCCACTTT.